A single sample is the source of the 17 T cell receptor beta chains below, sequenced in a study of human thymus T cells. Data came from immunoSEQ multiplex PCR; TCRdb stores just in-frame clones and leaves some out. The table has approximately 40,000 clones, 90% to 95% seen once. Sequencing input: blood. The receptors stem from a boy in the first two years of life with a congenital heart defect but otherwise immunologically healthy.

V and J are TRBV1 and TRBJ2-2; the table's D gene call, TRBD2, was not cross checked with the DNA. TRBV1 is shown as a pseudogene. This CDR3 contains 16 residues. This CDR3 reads CTSSQDGGDDTGELFF. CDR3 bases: TGCACCAGCAGCCAAGACGGAGGGGACGACACCGGGGAGCTGTTTTTT.

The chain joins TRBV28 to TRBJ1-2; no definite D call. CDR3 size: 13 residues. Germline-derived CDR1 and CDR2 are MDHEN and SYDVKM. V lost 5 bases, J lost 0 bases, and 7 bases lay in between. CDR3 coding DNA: TGTGCCAGCAGTCCGGCGGCTAACTATGGCTACACCTTC. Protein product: CASSPAANYGYTF.

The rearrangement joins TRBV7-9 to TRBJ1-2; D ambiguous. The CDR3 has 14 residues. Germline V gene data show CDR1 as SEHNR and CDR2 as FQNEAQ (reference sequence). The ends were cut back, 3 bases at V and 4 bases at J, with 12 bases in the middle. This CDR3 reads CASSFLSLGYGYTF. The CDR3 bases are TGTGCCAGCAGCTTTCTCTCTCTAGGCTATGGCTACACCTTC.

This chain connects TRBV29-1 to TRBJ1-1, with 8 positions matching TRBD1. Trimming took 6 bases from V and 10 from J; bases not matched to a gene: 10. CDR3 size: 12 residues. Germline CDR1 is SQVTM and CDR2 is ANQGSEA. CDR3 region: CSVGQGTEGAFF. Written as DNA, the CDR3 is TGCAGCGTAGGACAGGGCACGGAGGGAGCTTTCTTT.

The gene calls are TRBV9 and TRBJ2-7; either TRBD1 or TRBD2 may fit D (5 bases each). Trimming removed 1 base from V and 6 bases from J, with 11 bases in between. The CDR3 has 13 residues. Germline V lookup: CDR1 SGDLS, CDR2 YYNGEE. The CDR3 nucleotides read TGTGCCAGCAGCGTAAGTGGGGGAACCGAGCAGTACTTC. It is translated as CASSVSGGTEQYF. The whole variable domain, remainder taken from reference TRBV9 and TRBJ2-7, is DSGVTQTPKHLITATGQRVTLRCSPRSGDLSVYWYQQSLDQGLQFLIQYYNGEERAKGNILERFSAQQFPDLHSELNLSSLELGDSALYFCASSVSGGTEQYFGPGTRLTVT.

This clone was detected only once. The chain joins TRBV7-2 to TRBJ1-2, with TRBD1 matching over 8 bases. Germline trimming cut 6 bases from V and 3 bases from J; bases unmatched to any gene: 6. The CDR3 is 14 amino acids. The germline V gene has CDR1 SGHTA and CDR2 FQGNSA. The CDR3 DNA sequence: TGTGCCAGCAGATCCGGACAGGGACACTATGGCTACACCTTC. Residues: CASRSGQGHYGYTF.

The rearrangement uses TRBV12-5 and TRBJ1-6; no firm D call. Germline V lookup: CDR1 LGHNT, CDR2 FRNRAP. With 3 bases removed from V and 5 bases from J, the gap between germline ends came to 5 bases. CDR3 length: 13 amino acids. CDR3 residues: CASGFVDNSPLHF. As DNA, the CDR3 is TGTGCTAGTGGTTTCGTTGATAATTCACCCCTCCACTTT. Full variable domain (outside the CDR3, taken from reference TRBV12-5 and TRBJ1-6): DARVTQTPRHKVTEMGQEVTMRCQPILGHNTVFWYRQTMMQGLELLAYFRNRAPLDDSGMPKDRFSAEMPDATLATLKIQPSEPRDSAVYFCASGFVDNSPLHFGNGTRLTVT.

The CDR3 DNA reads TGTGCCAGCAGCTTAGCCAGTGGCTACACCTTC. It translates to CASSLASGYTF. J is TRBJ1-2 and V is TRBV7-2, with D hard to call. The CDR3 loop spans 11 amino acids. Germline CDR1 SGHTA, CDR2 FQGNSA. Trimming cost V 0 bases and J 7 bases, with 3 bases left between them. Together with reference TRBV7-2 and TRBJ1-2, the CDR3 gives the full variable domain: GAGVSQSPSNKVTEKGKDVELRCDPISGHTALYWYRQSLGQGLEFLIYFQGNSAPDKSGLPSDRFSAERTGGSVSTLTIQRTQQEDSAVYLCASSLASGYTFGSGTRLTVV.

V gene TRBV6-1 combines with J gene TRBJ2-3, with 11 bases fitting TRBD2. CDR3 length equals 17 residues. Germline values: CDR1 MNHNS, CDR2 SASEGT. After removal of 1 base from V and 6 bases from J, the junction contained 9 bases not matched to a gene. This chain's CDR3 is CASSEEKLAGVRDTQYF. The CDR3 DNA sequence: TGTGCCAGCAGTGAAGAGAAACTAGCGGGGGTGCGGGATACGCAGTATTTT.

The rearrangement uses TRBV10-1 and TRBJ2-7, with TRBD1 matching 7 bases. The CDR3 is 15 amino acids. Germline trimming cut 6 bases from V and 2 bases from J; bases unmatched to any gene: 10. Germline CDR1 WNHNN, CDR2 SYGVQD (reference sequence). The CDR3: CASRLPDRLAYEQYF. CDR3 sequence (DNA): TGCGCCAGCAGGTTACCGGACAGGCTAGCCTACGAGCAGTACTTC.

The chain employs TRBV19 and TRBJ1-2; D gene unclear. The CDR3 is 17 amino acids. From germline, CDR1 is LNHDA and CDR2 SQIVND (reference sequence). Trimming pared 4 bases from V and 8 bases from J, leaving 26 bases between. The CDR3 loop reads CASSTSSATFGGWGYTF. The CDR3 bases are TGTGCCAGTAGTACTTCGAGCGCGACCTTCGGTGGTTGGGGCTACACCTTC.

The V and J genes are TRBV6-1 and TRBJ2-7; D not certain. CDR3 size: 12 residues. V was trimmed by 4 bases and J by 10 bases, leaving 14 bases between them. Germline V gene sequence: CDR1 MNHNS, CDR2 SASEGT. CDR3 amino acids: CASSAPGPRQYF. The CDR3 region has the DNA TGTGCCAGCAGTGCCCCGGGCCCCCGACAGTACTTC.

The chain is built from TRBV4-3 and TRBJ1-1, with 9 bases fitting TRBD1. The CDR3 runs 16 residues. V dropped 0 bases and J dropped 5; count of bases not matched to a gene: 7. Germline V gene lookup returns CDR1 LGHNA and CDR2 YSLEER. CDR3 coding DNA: TGCGCCAGCAGCCAAGACGAGACAGGGGGTGAGACTGAAGCTTTCTTT. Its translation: CASSQDETGGETEAFF.

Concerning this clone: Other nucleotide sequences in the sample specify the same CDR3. CDR3 sequence reads: CASSVGLAKNIQYF. As DNA, the CDR3 is TGTGCCAGCAGTGTGGGCCTAGCCAAAAACATTCAGTACTTC. The V and J genes are TRBV6-1 and TRBJ2-4; D is uncertain. CDR1 and CDR2 from the germline V gene are MNHNS and SASEGT. Trimming cost V 4 bases and J 0 bases, with 7 bases left between them. CDR3 size: 14 residues.

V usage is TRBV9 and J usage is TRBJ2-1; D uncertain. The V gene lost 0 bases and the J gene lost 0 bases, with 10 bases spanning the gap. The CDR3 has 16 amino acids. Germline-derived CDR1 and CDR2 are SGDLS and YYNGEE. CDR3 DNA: TGTGCCAGCAGCGTAGAACCCACCCCCTCCTACAATGAGCAGTTCTTC. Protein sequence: CASSVEPTPSYNEQFF.

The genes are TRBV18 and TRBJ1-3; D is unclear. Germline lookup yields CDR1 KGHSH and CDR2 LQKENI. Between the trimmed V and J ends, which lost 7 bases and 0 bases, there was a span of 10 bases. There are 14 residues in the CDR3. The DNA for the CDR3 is TGTGCCAGCTGTACGCAGGTCTCTGGAAACACCATATATTTT. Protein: CASCTQVSGNTIYF.

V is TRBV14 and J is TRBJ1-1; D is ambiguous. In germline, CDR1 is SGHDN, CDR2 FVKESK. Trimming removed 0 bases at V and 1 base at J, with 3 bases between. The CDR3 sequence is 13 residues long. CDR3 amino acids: CASSQEWNTEAFF. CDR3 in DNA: TGTGCCAGCAGCCAAGAATGGAACACTGAAGCTTTCTTT.